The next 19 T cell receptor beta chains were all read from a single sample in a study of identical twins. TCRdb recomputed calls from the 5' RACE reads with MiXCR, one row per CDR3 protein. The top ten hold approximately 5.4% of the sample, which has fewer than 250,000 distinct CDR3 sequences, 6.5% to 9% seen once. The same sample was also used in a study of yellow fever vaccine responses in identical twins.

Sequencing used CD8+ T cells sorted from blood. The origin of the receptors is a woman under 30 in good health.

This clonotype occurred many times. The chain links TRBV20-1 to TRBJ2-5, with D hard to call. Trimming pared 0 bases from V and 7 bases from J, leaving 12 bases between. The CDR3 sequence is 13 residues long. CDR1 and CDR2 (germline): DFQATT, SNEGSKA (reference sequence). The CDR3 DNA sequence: TGCAGTGCTAGAGATCTAGACTCGGGGACCCAGTACTTC. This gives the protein CSARDLDSGTQYF.

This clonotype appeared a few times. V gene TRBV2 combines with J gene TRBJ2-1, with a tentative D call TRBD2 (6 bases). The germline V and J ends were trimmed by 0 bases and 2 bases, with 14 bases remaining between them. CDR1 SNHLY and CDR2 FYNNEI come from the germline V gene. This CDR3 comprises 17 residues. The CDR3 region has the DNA TGTGCCAGCAGTGAAGCCTTTGGCGGGGAGACCTACAATGAGCAGTTCTTC. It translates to CASSEAFGGETYNEQFF.

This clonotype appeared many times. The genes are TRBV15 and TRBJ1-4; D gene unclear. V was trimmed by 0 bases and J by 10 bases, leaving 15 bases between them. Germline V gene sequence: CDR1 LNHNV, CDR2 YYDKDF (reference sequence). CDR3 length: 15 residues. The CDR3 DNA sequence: TGTGCCACCAGCAGAGAGTCCACCAGCGACTCAAAACTGTTTTTT. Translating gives CATSRESTSDSKLFF.

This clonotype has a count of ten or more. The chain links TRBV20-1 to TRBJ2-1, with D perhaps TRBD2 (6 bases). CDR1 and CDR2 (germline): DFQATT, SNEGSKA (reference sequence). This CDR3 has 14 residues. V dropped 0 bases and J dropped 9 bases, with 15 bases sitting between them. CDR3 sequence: CSARDLLGGTEQFF. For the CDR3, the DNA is TGCAGTGCTAGAGATCTCCTTGGAGGGACTGAGCAGTTCTTC.

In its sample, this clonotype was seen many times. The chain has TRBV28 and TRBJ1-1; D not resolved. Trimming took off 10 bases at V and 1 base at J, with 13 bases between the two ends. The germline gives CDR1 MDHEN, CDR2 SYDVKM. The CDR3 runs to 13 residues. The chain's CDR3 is CANQKYGNTEAFF. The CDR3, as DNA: TGTGCCAACCAAAAGTACGGGAACACTGAAGCTTTCTTT.

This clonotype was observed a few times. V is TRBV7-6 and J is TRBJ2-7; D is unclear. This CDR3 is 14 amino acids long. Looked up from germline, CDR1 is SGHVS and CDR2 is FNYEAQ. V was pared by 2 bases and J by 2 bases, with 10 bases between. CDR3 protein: CASSLWAGAYEQYF. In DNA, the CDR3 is TGTGCCAGCAGCTTATGGGCTGGGGCCTACGAGCAGTACTTC.

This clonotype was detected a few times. In DNA, the CDR3 is TGTGCCAGCAGCCAGGGACTAGCGGGAGTAGATACGCAGTATTTT. Amino acid sequence: CASSQGLAGVDTQYF. The V gene is TRBV7-9, the J gene TRBJ2-3; TRBD2 matches at 14 bases. Germline V gives CDR1 SEHNR, CDR2 FQNEAQ (reference sequence). J was trimmed by 5 bases and V by 5 bases; bases with no gene match: 3. CDR3 length equals 15 residues.

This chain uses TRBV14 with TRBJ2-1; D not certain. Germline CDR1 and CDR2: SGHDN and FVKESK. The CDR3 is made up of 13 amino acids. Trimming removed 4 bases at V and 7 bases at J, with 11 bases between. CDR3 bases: TGTGCCAGCAGCCGCCCTCTTTTTAATGAGCAGTTCTTC. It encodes CASSRPLFNEQFF.

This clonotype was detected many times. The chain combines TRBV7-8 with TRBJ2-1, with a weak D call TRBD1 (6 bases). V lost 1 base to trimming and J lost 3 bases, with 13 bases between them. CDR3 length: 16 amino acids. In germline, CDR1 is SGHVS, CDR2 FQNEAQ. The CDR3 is CASSLGPGTSYNEQFF. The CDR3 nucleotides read TGTGCCAGCAGCTTAGGCCCCGGGACAAGCTACAATGAGCAGTTCTTC.

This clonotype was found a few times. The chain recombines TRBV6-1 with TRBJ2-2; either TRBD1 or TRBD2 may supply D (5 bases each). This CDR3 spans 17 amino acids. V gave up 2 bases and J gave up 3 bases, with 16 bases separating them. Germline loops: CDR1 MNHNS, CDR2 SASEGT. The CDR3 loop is CASSEWLGTIDTGELFF. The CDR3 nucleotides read TGTGCCAGCAGTGAATGGTTGGGGACCATAGACACCGGGGAGCTGTTTTTT.

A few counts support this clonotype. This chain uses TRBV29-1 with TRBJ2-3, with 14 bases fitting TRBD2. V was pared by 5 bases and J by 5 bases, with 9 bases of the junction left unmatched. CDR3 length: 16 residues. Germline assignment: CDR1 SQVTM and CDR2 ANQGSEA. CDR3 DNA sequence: TGCAGCGTTTCACTACCGGGACTAGCGGGAGTAGATACGCAGTATTTT. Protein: CSVSLPGLAGVDTQYF.

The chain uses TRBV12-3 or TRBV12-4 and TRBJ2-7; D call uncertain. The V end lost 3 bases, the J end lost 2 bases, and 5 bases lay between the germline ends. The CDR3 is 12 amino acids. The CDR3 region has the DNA TGTGCCAGCAGTTTCACCCCCTACGAGCAGTACTTC. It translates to CASSFTPYEQYF.

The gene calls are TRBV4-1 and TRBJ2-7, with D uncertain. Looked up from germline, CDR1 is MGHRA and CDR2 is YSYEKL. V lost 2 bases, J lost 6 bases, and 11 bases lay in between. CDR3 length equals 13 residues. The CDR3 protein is CASSQTNSAEQYV. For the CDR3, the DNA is TGCGCCAGCAGCCAAACTAACAGCGCCGAGCAGTACGTC.

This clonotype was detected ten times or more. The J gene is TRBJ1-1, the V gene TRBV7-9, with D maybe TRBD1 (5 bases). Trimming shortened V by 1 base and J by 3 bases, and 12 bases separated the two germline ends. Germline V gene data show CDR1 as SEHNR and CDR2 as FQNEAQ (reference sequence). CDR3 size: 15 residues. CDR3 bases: TGTGCCAGCAGCTTAGAGGGGAGGATATACACTGAAGCTTTCTTT. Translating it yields CASSLEGRIYTEAFF.

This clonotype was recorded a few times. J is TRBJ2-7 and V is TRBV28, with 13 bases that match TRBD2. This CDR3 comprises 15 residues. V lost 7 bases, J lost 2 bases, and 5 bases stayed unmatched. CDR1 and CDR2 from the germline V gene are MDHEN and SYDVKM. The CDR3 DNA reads TGTGCCAGCAAAATCGGGACTAGCGGGGCCTACGAGCAGTACTTC. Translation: CASKIGTSGAYEQYF.

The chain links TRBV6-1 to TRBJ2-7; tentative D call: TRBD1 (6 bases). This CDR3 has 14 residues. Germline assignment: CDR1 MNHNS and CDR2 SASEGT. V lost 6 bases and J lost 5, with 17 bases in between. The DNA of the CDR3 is TGTGCCAGCAGCCTATATACAGGGTTCCACGAGCAGTACTTC. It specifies CASSLYTGFHEQYF.

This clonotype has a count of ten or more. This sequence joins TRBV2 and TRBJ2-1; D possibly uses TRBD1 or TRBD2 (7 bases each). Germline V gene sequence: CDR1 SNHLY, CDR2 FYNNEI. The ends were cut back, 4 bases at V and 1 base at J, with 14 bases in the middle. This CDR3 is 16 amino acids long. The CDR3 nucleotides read TGTGCCAGCAGTGTTTTTCAGGGGGGGTCCTACAATGAGCAGTTCTTC. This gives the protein CASSVFQGGSYNEQFF.

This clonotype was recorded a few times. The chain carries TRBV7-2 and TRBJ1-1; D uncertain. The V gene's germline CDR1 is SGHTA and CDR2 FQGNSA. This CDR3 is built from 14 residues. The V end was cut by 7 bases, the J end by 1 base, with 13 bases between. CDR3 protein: CASTIPMGNTEAFF. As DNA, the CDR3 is TGTGCCAGCACCATACCAATGGGGAACACTGAAGCTTTCTTT.

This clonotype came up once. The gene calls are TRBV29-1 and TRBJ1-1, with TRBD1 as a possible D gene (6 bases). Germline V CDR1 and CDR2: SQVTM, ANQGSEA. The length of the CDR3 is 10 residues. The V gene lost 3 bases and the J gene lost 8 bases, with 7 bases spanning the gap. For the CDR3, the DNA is TGCAGCGTTGACGGGACAGAAGCTTTCTTT. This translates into CSVDGTEAFF. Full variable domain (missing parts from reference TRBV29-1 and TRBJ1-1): SAVISQKPSRDICQRGTSLTIQCQVDSQVTMMFWYRQQPGQSLTLIATANQGSEATYESGFVIDKFPISRPNLTFSTLTVSNMSPEDSSIYLCSVDGTEAFFGQGTRLTVV.